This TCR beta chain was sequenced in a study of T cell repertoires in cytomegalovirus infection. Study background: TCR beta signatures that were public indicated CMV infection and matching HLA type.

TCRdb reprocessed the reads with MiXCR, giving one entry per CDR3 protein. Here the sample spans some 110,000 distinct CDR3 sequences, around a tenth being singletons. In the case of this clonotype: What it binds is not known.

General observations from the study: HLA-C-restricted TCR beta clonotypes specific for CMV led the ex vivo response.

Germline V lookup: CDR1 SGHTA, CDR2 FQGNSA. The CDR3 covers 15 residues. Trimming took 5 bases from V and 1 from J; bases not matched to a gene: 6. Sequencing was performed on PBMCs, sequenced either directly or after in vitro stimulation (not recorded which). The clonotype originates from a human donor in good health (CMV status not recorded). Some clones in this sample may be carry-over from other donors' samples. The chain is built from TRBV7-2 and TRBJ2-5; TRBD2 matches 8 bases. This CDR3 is CASSRGGTLQETQYF. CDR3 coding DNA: TGTGCCAGCAGCCGGGGGGGAACCCTCCAAGAGACCCAGTACTTC.